A single T cell receptor beta chain is shown here with its context. Its cognate antigen is unknown. The CDR3 covers 16 residues. Germline-derived CDR1 and CDR2 are MDHEN and SYDVKM. The data were obtained in a study of CXCR3-negative and CXCR3-positive naive CD8 T cells. Overall study results and limits: Diversity was high in both naive subsets and much lower in memory cells. Cryopreserved PBMCs had partly decreased CXCR3 expression; fresh PBMCs were used in most assays. For CXCR3-positive naive cells, TRB CDR3s were more hydrophobic than those of CXCR3-negative naive cells.

The study made its TRB cDNA libraries by 5' RACE, adding UMI labels. TCRdb reprocessed the 5' RACE reads; each CDR3 protein has one entry and no DNA is given. The sample has over 70,000 distinct CDR3 sequences. The sample taken for sequencing was naive CXCR3+ CD8+ T cells from blood. Regarding subset: CD45RO-CCR7+CD27+CD95- naive CD8+ T cells expressing CXCR3 (TNR3+). The rearrangement uses TRBV28 and TRBJ2-5; the TRBD2 assignment by TCRdb is unverifiable without DNA. The receptor comes from a human donor in good health. Some clones in this sample may be carry-over from other donors' samples. CDR3 sequence: CASSPRLDWGRETQYF.